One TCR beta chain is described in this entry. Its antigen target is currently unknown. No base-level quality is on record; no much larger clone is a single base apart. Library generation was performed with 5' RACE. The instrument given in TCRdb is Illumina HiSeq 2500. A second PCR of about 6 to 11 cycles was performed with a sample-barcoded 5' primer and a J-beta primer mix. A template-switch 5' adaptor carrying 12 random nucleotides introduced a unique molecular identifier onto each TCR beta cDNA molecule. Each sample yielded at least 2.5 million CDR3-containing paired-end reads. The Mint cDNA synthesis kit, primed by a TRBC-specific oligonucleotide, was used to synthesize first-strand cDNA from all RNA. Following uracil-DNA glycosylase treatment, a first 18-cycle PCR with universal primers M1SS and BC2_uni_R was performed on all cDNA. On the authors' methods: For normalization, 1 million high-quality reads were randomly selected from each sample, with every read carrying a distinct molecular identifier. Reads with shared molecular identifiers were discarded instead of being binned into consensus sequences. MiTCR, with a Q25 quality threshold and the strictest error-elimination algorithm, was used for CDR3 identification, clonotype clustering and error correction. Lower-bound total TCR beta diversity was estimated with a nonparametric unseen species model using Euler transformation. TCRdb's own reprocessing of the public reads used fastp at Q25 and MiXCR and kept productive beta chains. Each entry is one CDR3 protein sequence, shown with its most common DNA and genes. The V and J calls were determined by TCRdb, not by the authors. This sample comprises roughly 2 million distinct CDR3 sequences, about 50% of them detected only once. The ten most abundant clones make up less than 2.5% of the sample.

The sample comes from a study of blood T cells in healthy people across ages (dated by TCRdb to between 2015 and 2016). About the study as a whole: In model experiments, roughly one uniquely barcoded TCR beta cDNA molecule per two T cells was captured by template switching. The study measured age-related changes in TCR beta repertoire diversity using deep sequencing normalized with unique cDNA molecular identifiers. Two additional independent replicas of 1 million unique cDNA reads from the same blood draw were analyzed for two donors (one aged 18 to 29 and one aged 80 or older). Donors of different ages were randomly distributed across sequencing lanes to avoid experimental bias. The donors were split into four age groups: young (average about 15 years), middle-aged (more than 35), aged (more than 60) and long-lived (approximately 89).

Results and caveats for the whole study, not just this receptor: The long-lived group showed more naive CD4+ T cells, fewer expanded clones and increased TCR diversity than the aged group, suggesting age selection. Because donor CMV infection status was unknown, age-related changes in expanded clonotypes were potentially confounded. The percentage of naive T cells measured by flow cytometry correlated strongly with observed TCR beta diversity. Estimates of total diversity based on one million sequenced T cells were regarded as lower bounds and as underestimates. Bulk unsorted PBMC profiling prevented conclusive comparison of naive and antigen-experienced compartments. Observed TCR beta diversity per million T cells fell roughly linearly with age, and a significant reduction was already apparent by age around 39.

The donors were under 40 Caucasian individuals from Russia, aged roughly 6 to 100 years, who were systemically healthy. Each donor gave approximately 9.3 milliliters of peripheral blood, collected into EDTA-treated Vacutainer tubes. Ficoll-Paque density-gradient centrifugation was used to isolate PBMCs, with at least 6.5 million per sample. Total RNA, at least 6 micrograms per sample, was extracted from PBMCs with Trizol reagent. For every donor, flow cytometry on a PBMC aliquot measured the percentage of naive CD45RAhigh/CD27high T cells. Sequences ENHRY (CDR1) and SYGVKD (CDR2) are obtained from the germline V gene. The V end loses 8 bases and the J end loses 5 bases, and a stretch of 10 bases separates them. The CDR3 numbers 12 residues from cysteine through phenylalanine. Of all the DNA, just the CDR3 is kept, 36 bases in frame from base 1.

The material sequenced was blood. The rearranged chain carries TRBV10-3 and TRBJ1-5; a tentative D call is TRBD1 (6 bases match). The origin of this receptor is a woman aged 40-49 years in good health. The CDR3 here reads CAIQTGDQPQHF. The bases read TGTGCCATCCAGACAGGTGATCAGCCCCAGCATTTT.